The 17 T cell receptor beta chains listed next were all sequenced from one sample in a study of regulatory T cells in long-lasting Graves disease. Documented time point: persistent/refractory GD, antithyroid drugs over 5 years with positive TRAb. PBMCs were the source of the RNA used for TCR sequencing. To make TCR beta libraries, researchers used iRepertoire HTBI primers and Arm-PCR of CDR3 regions. MiXCR was run by TCRdb on the multiplex PCR reads, yielding one entry per CDR3 protein. The profile shows hundreds of thousands of distinct CDR3 sequences, 30% of them singletons. Material: peripheral blood mononuclear cells (PBMCs), obtained when the disease was refractory, from a patient treated with antithyroid drugs. Receptor source: a female donor with Graves disease.

The chain recombines TRBV19 with TRBJ2-2; TRBD2 aligns across 11 bases. CDR1 and CDR2 (germline): LNHDA, SQIVND (reference sequence). This CDR3 region has 18 residues. V trimming: 4 bases; J trimming: 3 bases; junction bases outside the gene matches: 10. The CDR3 nucleotides are TGTGCCAGTAGTAAGACTAGCGGGACCCTTGGTGACACCGGGGAGCTGTTTTTT. It specifies CASSKTSGTLGDTGELFF.

The chain is built from TRBV27 and TRBJ1-1; unclear D gene. This CDR3 is 13 amino acids long. The V gene's germline CDR1 is MNHEY and CDR2 SMNVEV (reference sequence). With 6 bases removed from V and 1 base from J, the gap between germline ends came to 9 bases. CDR3 bases: TGTGCCAGCAGACCGCACGGGAACACTGAAGCTTTCTTT. Translation: CASRPHGNTEAFF.

This clonotype came up many times. The V call is TRBV28, the J call TRBJ1-1; TRBD1 aligns across 7 bases. This CDR3 is built from 14 residues. Trimming removed 6 bases from V and 1 base from J; junction bases left unmatched: 5. Germline CDR1 reads MDHEN; CDR2 reads SYDVKM. The CDR3 is CASRTTGENTEAFF. Here the CDR3 DNA reads TGTGCCAGCAGAACCACAGGGGAGAACACTGAAGCTTTCTTT.

This chain joins TRBV7-9 and TRBJ2-4; either TRBD1 or TRBD2 may supply D (5 bases each). This CDR3 comprises 13 residues. V shed 5 bases and J shed 9 bases, with 14 bases lying between them. Germline CDR1 is SEHNR and CDR2 is FQNEAQ (reference sequence). This chain's CDR3 is CASSVVWDGIQYF. DNA for the CDR3: TGTGCCAGCAGCGTAGTGTGGGACGGCATTCAGTACTTC.

This sequence joins TRBV29-1 and TRBJ1-5; perhaps TRBD1 as D (5 bases). The CDR3 is 14 amino acids. CDR1 is SQVTM and CDR2 is ANQGSEA in the germline V gene. The V end lost 7 bases, the J end lost 2 bases, and 15 bases lay between the germline ends. CDR3 in amino acids: CSAGGGSGNQPQHF. The DNA of the CDR3 is TGCAGCGCTGGGGGGGGATCGGGCAATCAGCCCCAGCATTTT.

Concerning this clonotype: A much larger clonotype is one base distant, so this may be a read error. The chain links TRBV27 to TRBJ1-2, with D maybe TRBD1 (5 bases). CDR1 MNHEY and CDR2 SMNVEV come from the germline V gene (reference sequence). CDR3 length equals 15 residues. This chain's CDR3 is CASSLGGLTNYGHTF. The CDR3 nucleotides read TGTGCCAGCAGTTTGGGGGGGTTAACTAACTATGGCCACACCTTC.

The CDR3 reads CASALAGGGNEQFF. The CDR3 nucleotides read TGTGCCAGCGCCCTAGCGGGAGGTGGTAATGAGCAGTTCTTC. The rearrangement joins TRBV6-1 to TRBJ2-1; 11 positions agree with TRBD2. This CDR3 is 14 amino acids long. V was clipped by 8 bases and J by 7 bases; unmatched bases: 7. Germline V gene data show CDR1 as MNHNS and CDR2 as SASEGT.

This clonotype was seen more than once but under ten times. The V and J genes are TRBV11-3 and TRBJ2-2, with no clear D. Trimming took off 3 bases at V and 4 bases at J, with 9 bases between the two ends. The CDR3 runs to 14 residues. Germline assignment: CDR1 SGHNT and CDR2 YENEEA. CDR3 DNA: TGTGCCAGCAGCTTCAGGACGGGCACCGGGGAGCTGTTTTTT. Protein sequence: CASSFRTGTGELFF.

This clonotype was found many times. CDR3 amino acids: CASTAPTQRQRNEKLFF. CDR3 in DNA: TGTGCCAGCACCGCTCCCACCCAAAGACAGCGTAATGAAAAACTGTTTTTT. The chain couples TRBV6-1 to TRBJ1-4; D perhaps matches TRBD1 (5 bases). In germline, CDR1 is MNHNS, CDR2 SASEGT. The CDR3 is 17 residues long. V shed 7 bases and J shed 4 bases, with 22 bases lying between them.

The genes are TRBV28 and TRBJ1-2; no definite D call. The CDR3 is 14 amino acids. Trimming cost V 4 bases and J 5 bases, with 14 bases left between them. Germline V gives CDR1 MDHEN, CDR2 SYDVKM. CDR3 sequence: CASSSPGSLYGYTF. The CDR3 DNA follows: TGTGCCAGCAGTTCTCCAGGTTCCTTATATGGCTACACCTTC.

There are a few counts of this clonotype. CDR3 protein: CASNVPGQPNTEAFF. CDR3 in DNA: TGTGCCAGTAATGTGCCGGGACAACCGAACACTGAAGCTTTCTTT. The chain has TRBV19 and TRBJ1-1; tentatively, D is TRBD1 (6 bases). Germline-derived CDR1 and CDR2 are LNHDA and SQIVND (reference sequence). Trimming pared 7 bases from V and 1 base from J, leaving 16 bases between. The CDR3 runs to 15 residues.

The J gene is TRBJ1-5, the V gene TRBV20-1, with 8 bases lining up with TRBD1. The CDR3 runs 15 residues. Losses at the gene ends were 6 bases for V and 6 bases for J; bases not matched to a gene: 13. Germline CDR1 reads DFQATT; CDR2 reads SNEGSKA (reference sequence). CDR3 nucleotide sequence: TGCAGTGCAAACCCCCAGGGGGCGTATGCTCAGCCCCAGCATTTT. Residues: CSANPQGAYAQPQHF.

The rearrangement links TRBV20-1 to TRBJ2-4, with D maybe TRBD2 (5 bases). The CDR3 contains 15 residues. The V end lost 3 bases, the J end lost 5 bases, and 17 bases lay between the germline ends. Looked up from germline, CDR1 is DFQATT and CDR2 is SNEGSKA (reference sequence). Here the CDR3 reads CSASQPAERENIQYF. The DNA of the CDR3 is TGCAGTGCTAGCCAACCGGCCGAGAGGGAAAACATTCAGTACTTC.

V usage is TRBV4-1 and J usage is TRBJ1-3; D is possibly TRBD1 (6 bases). Trimming stripped 4 bases from V and 3 bases from J, with 19 bases between. The CDR3 sequence is 17 residues long. Germline V gives CDR1 MGHRA, CDR2 YSYEKL. This chain's CDR3 is CASSRQAQGLDGNTIYF. The CDR3 coding sequence is TGCGCCAGCAGCCGACAGGCTCAGGGACTAGATGGAAACACCATATATTTT.

This clonotype was recorded at least ten times. The chain combines TRBV11-2 with TRBJ1-2, with D possibly being TRBD1 (5 bases). Germline CDR1 reads SGHAT; CDR2 reads FQNNGV. The CDR3 has 18 residues. V was shortened by 4 bases and J by 3 bases, with 24 bases between the two germline ends. The CDR3 sequence: CASSSISAVGRGDYGYTF. CDR3 nucleotides: TGTGCCAGCAGCTCGATAAGCGCCGTTGGTAGGGGAGACTATGGCTACACCTTC.

The chain combines TRBV12-5 with TRBJ2-5; no reliable D call. V was shortened by 1 base and J by 5 bases, with 8 bases between the two germline ends. CDR1 and CDR2 (germline): LGHNT, FRNRAP. The CDR3 spans 13 residues. The CDR3 spells CASGLGTGETQYF. CDR3 nucleotide sequence: TGTGCTAGTGGTTTGGGGACCGGGGAGACCCAGTACTTC.

The rearrangement links TRBV20-1 to TRBJ2-5; D tentatively reads TRBD1 or TRBD2 (6 bases each). The J call could be wrong; TRBJ2-1 is a better fit for the DNA end. This CDR3 is 14 amino acids long. CDR1 DFQATT and CDR2 SNEGSKA come from the germline V gene (reference sequence). CDR3 sequence (DNA): TGCAGTGCTAAAGAACAGGGCGGGATCGATGAGCAGTTCTTC. This encodes CSAKEQGGIDEQFF.